One sample yielded the 13 T cell receptor beta chains listed below, sequenced in a study of T cell repertoires in cytomegalovirus infection. Each CDR3 protein gets one entry after TCRdb re-called the reads with MiXCR. The table records 150,000 to 200,000 distinct CDR3 sequences, about 21% of them present only once. Material for sequencing was PBMCs. Receptors originate from a human donor in good health (CMV status not recorded). Some clones in this sample may be carry-over from other donors' samples.

This clonotype was picked up a small number of times. The genes are TRBV6-2 or TRBV6-3 and TRBJ1-2; D uncertain. Germline values: CDR1 MNHEY, CDR2 SVGEGT. This CDR3 has 14 amino acids. V dropped 2 bases and J dropped 0 bases, with 7 bases sitting between them. This chain's CDR3 is CASSYATANYGYTF. DNA of the CDR3: TGTGCCAGCAGTTACGCGACGGCTAACTATGGCTACACCTTC.

Only a few counts were recorded for this clonotype. The chain recombines TRBV20-1 with TRBJ1-1, with TRBD1 matching over 10 bases. V gave up 6 bases and J gave up 1 base; unmatched junction bases: 8. The CDR3 contains 15 residues. Germline V gives CDR1 DFQATT, CDR2 SNEGSKA (reference sequence). In nucleotides, the CDR3 is TGCAGTGCCCTCAGGGGGGACAGGGGGAACACTGAAGCTTTCTTT. This encodes CSALRGDRGNTEAFF.

The V and J genes are TRBV12-3 or TRBV12-4 and TRBJ2-7; 10 bases are a match to TRBD2. J was trimmed by 0 bases and V by 1 base; bases with no gene match: 6. CDR3 length equals 17 residues. The DNA of the CDR3 is TGTGCCAGCAGTTTAGTTACTCCTAGCGGGAGCTCCTACGAGCAGTACTTC. Its protein product is CASSLVTPSGSSYEQYF.

This clonotype was seen ten or more times. The V and J genes are TRBV28 and TRBJ2-1; 7 nucleotides match TRBD1. V lost 3 bases and J lost 1; bases outside the gene matches: 6. Germline CDR1 MDHEN, CDR2 SYDVKM. The length of the CDR3 is 16 residues. The CDR3 sequence: CASSFTGTVSYNEQFF. The DNA for the CDR3 is TGTGCCAGCAGTTTTACCGGGACAGTGTCCTACAATGAGCAGTTCTTC.

This clonotype was seen repeatedly, ten times or more. The chain is built from TRBV7-2 and TRBJ1-2, with 11 positions matching TRBD1. With 4 bases clipped from V and 5 bases from J, the junction kept 0 bases outside the gene matches. The CDR3 covers 13 residues. Germline CDR1 reads SGHTA; CDR2 reads FQGNSA. CDR3 protein: CASSWDRGYGYTF. For the CDR3, the DNA is TGTGCCAGCAGCTGGGACAGGGGGTATGGCTACACCTTC.

The chain joins TRBV18 to TRBJ2-7; 10 nucleotides match TRBD1. V gave up 1 base and J gave up 5 bases; unmatched junction bases: 5. The CDR3 is 15 residues long. Looked up from germline, CDR1 is KGHSH and CDR2 is LQKENI. The CDR3 spells CASSPQTGGFNEQYF. CDR3 coding DNA: TGTGCCAGCTCACCACAGACAGGGGGCTTTAACGAGCAGTACTTC.

V usage is TRBV6-1 and J usage is TRBJ2-3; 7 nucleotides agree with TRBD1. Germline CDR1 reads MNHNS; CDR2 reads SASEGT. Trimming at V came to 6 bases and at J to 6 bases, leaving 15 bases not matched to a gene. The CDR3 has 16 residues. The CDR3 here is CASREPGTALLDTQYF. CDR3 DNA sequence: TGTGCCAGCAGAGAGCCCGGGACAGCTCTCCTGGATACGCAGTATTTT.

This clonotype was found a few times. V usage is TRBV3-1 and J usage is TRBJ2-3; D is perhaps TRBD1 (6 bases). V lost 0 bases and J lost 5, with 9 bases in between. Germline CDR1 and CDR2: LGHDT and YNNKEL (reference sequence). The CDR3 covers 14 residues. CDR3 in amino acids: CASSQDVGGDTQYF. CDR3 coding DNA: TGTGCCAGCAGCCAAGACGTAGGGGGAGATACGCAGTATTTT.

The chain is built from TRBV5-1 and TRBJ2-7; possible D gene TRBD1, 5 bases. This CDR3 is 12 amino acids long. V lost 2 bases and J 2 bases, leaving 5 bases between the germline ends. CDR1 and CDR2 (germline): SGHRS, YFSETQ. The CDR3 spells CASSLQAYEQYF. CDR3 sequence (DNA): TGCGCCAGCAGCTTACAGGCCTACGAGCAGTACTTC.

In this sample, this clonotype turned up many times. The chain links TRBV7-2 to TRBJ2-5; TRBD2 matches at 9 bases. With V trimmed by 0 bases and J by 4 bases, 9 bases remained unmatched. Germline lookup yields CDR1 SGHTA and CDR2 FQGNSA. This CDR3 region has 17 residues. The CDR3 DNA sequence: TGTGCCAGCAGCTTAGCGTCGGCGGGAGGGTTAGGAGAGACCCAGTACTTC. This sequence encodes CASSLASAGGLGETQYF.

This clonotype was counted between two and nine times. The chain links TRBV28 to TRBJ1-1; D is ambiguous. Trimming shortened V by 8 bases and J by 0 bases, and 16 bases separated the two germline ends. The CDR3 sequence is 15 residues long. CDR1 and CDR2 (germline): MDHEN, SYDVKM. Written as DNA, the CDR3 is TGTGCCAGCGGACCCGGTGGTCTTATGAACACTGAAGCTTTCTTT. Translating it yields CASGPGGLMNTEAFF.

This clonotype was recorded at least ten times. The rearrangement links TRBV7-8 to TRBJ2-7; a possible D gene is TRBD2 (6 bases). V was clipped by 3 bases and J by 1 base, with 13 bases between them. This CDR3 is built from 15 residues. Germline V lookup: CDR1 SGHVS, CDR2 FQNEAQ. In nucleotides, the CDR3 is TGTGCCAGCAGCTTCCAGGCGGGGACTTCCTACGAGCAGTACTTC. This codes for CASSFQAGTSYEQYF.

This clonotype came up a few times. Here the CDR3 DNA reads TGCAGCGTTGTTAGCGGGTACACAGATACGCAGTATTTT. Its protein product is CSVVSGYTDTQYF. This chain links TRBV29-1 with TRBJ2-3; TRBD2 aligns across 7 bases. V was clipped by 4 bases and J by 2 bases; unmatched bases: 3. The CDR3 length is 13 residues. Germline CDR1 is SQVTM and CDR2 is ANQGSEA.